This T cell receptor (beta chain) was captured by sequencing in a study of blood T cells in healthy people across ages. Primed by a sample-barcoded 5' primer and a J-beta primer mix, a second PCR proceeded for roughly 6 to 12 cycles. TCRdb analysed the 5' RACE reads with MiXCR anew, one entry per CDR3 protein. This table has 1.5 million or so distinct CDR3 sequences, approximately 39% appearing once. This clonotype showed up just a few times. Trimming cost V 3 bases and J 3 bases, with 8 bases left between them. The CDR3 runs 14 residues. The chain carries TRBV12-3 or TRBV12-4 and TRBJ2-2, with no clear D. This receptor was identified in a woman aged 18-29 years in good health. The sample comprised blood. Here the CDR3 reads CASSLSKYTGELFF. The CDR3 nucleotides are TGTGCCAGCAGTTTGTCTAAGTACACCGGGGAGCTGTTTTTT.